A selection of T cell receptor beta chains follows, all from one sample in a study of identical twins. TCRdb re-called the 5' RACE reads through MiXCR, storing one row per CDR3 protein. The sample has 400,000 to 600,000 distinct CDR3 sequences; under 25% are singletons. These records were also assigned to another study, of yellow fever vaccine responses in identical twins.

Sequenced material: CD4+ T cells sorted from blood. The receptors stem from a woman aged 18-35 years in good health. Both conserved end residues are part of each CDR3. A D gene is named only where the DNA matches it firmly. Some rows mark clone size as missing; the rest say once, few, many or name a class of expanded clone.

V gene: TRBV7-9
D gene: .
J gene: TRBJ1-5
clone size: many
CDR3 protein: CASSLAGWDQPQHF
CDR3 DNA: TGTGCCAGCAGCTTAGCGGGGTGGGATCAGCCCCAGCATTTT

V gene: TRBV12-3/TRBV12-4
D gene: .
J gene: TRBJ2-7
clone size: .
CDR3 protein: CASSPYGRIYEQYF
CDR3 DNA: TGTGCCAGCAGCCCGTATGGGCGAATCTACGAGCAGTACTTC

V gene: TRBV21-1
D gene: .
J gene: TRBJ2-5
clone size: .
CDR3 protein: CASSKFTSGGLFIQGRETQYF
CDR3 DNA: TGTGCCAGCAGCAAGTTTACTAGCGGGGGACTCTTTATTCAGGGACGGGAGACCCAGTACTTC

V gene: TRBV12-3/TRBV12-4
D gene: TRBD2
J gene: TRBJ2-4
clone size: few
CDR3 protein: CASSALAGGPSKNIQYF
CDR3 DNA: TGTGCCAGCAGTGCTTTAGCGGGGGGGCCAAGCAAAAACATTCAGTACTTC

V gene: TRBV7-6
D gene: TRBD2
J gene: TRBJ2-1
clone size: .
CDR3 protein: CASSLGLGRLYNEQFF
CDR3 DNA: TGTGCCAGCAGCCTTGGACTAGGACGTCTCTACAATGAGCAGTTCTTC

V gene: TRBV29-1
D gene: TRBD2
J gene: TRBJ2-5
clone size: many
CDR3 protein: CSAPDGGRNQETQYF
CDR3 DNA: TGCAGCGCTCCGGATGGCGGGAGGAACCAAGAGACCCAGTACTTC

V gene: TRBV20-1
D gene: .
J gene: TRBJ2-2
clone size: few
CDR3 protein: CSARDPRGLELFF
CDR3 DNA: TGCAGTGCTAGAGATCCAAGGGGTTTGGAGCTGTTTTTT

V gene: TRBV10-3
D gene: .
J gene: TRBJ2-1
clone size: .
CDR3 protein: CAISETGLPYNEQFF
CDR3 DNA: TGTGCCATCAGTGAGACGGGACTCCCATACAATGAGCAGTTCTTC

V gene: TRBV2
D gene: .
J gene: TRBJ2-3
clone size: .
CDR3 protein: CASSEAFRTDTQYF
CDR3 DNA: TGTGCCAGCAGTGAAGCGTTCCGCACAGATACGCAGTATTTT

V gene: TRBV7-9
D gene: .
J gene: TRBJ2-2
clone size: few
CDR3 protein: CASSLAWSPGPSGELFF
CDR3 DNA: TGTGCCAGCAGCTTAGCGTGGTCTCCTGGGCCTTCCGGGGAGCTGTTTTTT

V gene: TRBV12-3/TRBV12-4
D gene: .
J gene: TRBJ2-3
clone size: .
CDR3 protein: CASSLSLGKPTDTQYF
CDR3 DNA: TGTGCCAGCAGTTTGTCCCTAGGTAAGCCCACAGATACGCAGTATTTT

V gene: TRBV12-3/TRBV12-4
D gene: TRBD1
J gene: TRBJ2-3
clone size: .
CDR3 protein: CASKTVGQGTDTQYF
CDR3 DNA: TGTGCCAGCAAGACGGTGGGACAGGGCACAGATACGCAGTATTTT

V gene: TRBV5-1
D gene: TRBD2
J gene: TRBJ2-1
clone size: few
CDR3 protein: CASSQDLAGADNEQFF
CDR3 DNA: TGCGCCAGCAGCCAAGACCTAGCGGGGGCGGACAATGAGCAGTTCTTC

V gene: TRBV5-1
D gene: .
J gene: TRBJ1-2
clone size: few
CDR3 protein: CASSLEGGRDYGYTF
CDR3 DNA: TGCGCCAGCAGCTTGGAAGGGGGTAGGGACTATGGCTACACCTTC

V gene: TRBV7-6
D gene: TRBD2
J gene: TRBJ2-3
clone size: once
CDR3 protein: CASSKELAGLQDTQYF
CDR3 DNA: TGTGCCAGCAGCAAAGAGCTAGCGGGGCTTCAAGATACGCAGTATTTT

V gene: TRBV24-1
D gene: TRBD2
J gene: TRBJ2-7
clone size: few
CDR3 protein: CATSDASGRVYEQYF
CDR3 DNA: TGTGCCACCAGTGATGCTAGCGGGAGAGTCTACGAGCAGTACTTC

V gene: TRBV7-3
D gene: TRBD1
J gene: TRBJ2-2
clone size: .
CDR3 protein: CASSLTQDRVGPGELFF
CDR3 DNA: TGTGCCAGCAGCTTAACCCAAGACAGGGTTGGGCCCGGGGAGCTGTTTTTT

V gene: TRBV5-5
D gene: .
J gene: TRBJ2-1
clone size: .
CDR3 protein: CASSLDPQSYNEQFF
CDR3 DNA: TGTGCCAGCAGCTTAGACCCACAGTCCTACAATGAGCAGTTCTTC

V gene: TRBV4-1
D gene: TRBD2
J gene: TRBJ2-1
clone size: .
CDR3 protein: CASSQGRGVVRGEQFF
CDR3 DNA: TGCGCCAGCAGCCAAGGCCGGGGGGTGGTACGAGGAGAGCAGTTCTTC

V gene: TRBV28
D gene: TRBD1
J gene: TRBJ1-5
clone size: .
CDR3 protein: CASRRKASTGHNQPQHF
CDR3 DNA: TGTGCCAGCAGGAGAAAAGCGTCGACAGGGCACAATCAGCCCCAGCATTTT

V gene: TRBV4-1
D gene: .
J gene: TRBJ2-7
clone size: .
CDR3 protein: CASSQDLRVYEQYF
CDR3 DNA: TGCGCCAGCAGCCAAGATCTTCGGGTCTACGAGCAGTACTTC

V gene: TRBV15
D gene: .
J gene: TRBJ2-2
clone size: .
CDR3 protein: CATLRGGPGELFF
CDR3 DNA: TGTGCCACGTTACGTGGGGGGCCCGGGGAGCTGTTTTTT

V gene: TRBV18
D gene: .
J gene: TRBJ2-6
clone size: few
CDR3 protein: CASSPNKSGANVLTF
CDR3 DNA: TGTGCCAGCTCACCGAACAAGTCTGGGGCCAACGTCCTGACTTTC

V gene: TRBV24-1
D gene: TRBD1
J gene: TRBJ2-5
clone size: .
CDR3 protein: CATSAPGQGFFQETQYF
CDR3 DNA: TGTGCCACCAGTGCCCCAGGACAGGGCTTCTTCCAAGAGACCCAGTACTTC

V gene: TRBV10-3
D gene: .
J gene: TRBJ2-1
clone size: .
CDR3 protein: CAIGEPSRVGDEQFF
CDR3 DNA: TGTGCCATCGGCGAGCCGTCCCGGGTCGGGGATGAGCAGTTCTTC

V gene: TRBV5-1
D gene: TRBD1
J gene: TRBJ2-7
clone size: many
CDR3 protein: CASSPGQPYEQYF
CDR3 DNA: TGCGCCAGCAGCCCGGGACAGCCCTACGAGCAGTACTTC

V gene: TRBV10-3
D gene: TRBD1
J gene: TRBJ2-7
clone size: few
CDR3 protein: CAIGPGQYEQYF
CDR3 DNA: TGTGCCATCGGGCCGGGACAGTACGAGCAGTACTTC

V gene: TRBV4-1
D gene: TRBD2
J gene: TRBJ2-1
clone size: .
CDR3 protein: CASSQDPTGGAFNEQFF
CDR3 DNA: TGCGCCAGCAGCCAAGATCCTACCGGGGGGGCTTTCAATGAGCAGTTCTTC

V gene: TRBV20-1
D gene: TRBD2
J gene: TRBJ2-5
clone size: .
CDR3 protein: CSARLAGGWETQYF
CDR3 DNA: TGCAGTGCTAGACTAGCGGGAGGCTGGGAGACCCAGTACTTC

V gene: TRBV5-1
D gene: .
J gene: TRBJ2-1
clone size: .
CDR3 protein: CASSPNGLDNEQFF
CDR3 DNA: TGCGCCAGCAGCCCCAACGGACTGGACAATGAGCAGTTCTTC

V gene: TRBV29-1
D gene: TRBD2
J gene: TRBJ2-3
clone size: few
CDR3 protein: CSVDLPGGGGDTQYF
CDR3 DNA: TGCAGCGTTGATTTGCCGGGAGGGGGGGGAGATACGCAGTATTTT

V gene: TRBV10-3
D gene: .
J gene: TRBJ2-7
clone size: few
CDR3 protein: CAISDGGSSSYEQYF
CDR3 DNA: TGTGCCATCAGTGATGGCGGGTCTTCCTCCTACGAGCAGTACTTC

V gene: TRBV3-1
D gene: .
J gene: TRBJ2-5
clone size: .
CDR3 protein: CASSLRSWGETQYF
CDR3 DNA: TGTGCCAGCAGCCTCCGGTCCTGGGGAGAGACCCAGTACTTC

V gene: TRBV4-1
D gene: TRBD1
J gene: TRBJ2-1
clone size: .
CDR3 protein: CASSPYRDRYNEQFF
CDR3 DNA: TGCGCCAGCAGCCCTTACCGGGACAGGTACAATGAGCAGTTCTTC

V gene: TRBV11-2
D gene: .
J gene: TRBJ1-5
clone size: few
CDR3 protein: CASSLAHPGQPQHF
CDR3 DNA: TGTGCCAGCAGCTTAGCCCACCCCGGGCAGCCCCAGCATTTT

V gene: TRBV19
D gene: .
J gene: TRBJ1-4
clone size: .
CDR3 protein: CASSTPRRAAEKLFF
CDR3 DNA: TGTGCCAGTAGTACCCCGCGCAGGGCGGCAGAAAAACTGTTTTTT

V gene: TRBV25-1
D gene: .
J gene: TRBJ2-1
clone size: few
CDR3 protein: CASSELRVGNEQFF
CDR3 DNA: TGTGCCAGCAGTGAATTGAGGGTCGGGAATGAGCAGTTCTTC

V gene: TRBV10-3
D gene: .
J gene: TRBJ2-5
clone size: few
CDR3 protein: CAISEGKPQETQYF
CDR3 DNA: TGTGCCATCAGTGAAGGGAAACCACAAGAGACCCAGTACTTC

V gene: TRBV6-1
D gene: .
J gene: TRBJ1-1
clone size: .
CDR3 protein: CALRPKPANTEAFF
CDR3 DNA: TGTGCCCTCCGGCCCAAACCAGCGAACACTGAAGCTTTCTTT

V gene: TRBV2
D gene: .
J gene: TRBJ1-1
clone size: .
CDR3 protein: CASSENVLGTEAFF
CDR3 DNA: TGTGCCAGCAGTGAAAACGTCCTAGGCACTGAAGCTTTCTTT

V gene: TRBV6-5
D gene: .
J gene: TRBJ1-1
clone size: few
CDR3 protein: CASRRGTVEAFF
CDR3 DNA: TGTGCCAGCAGACGGGGTACCGTTGAAGCTTTCTTT

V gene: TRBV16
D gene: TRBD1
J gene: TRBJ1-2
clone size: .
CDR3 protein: CASSQSLGQAYGYTF
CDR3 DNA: TGTGCCAGCAGCCAATCGCTAGGACAGGCCTATGGCTACACCTTC

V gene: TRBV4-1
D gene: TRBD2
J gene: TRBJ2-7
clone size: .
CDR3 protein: CASSREEGLAGARSYEQYF
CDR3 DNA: TGCGCCAGCAGCCGAGAAGAGGGACTAGCGGGAGCCAGATCCTACGAGCAGTACTTC

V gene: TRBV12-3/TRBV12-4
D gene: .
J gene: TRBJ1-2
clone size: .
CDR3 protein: CASSFGPGYTF
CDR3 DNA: TGTGCCAGCAGTTTTGGACCTGGCTACACCTTC

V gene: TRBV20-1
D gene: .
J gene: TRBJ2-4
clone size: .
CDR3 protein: CSAAPWQGQSIQYF
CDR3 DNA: TGCAGTGCCGCACCTTGGCAGGGCCAAAGCATTCAGTACTTC

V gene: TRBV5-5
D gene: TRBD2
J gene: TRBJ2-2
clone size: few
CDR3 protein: CASSTRLSGVVAGELFF
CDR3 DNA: TGTGCCAGCAGCACCCGGCTGAGCGGGGTGGTAGCCGGGGAGCTGTTTTTT

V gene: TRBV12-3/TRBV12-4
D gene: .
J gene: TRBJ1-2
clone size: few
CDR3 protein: CASSIRGLDGYTF
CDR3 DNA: TGTGCCAGCAGCATTCGGGGGCTCGATGGCTACACCTTC

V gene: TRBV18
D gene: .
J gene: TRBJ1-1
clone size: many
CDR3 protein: CASSPMNTEAFF
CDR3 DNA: TGTGCCAGCAGCCCCATGAACACTGAAGCTTTCTTT

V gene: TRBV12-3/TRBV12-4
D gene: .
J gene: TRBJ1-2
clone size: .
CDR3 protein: CADSTGYGYTF
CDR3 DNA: TGTGCGGACAGTACAGGATATGGCTACACCTTC

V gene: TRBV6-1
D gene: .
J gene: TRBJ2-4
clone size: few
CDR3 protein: CASRKGGPGGSSRKNIQYF
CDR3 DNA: TGTGCCAGCAGGAAGGGGGGGCCCGGGGGTTCTAGCCGAAAAAACATTCAGTACTTC

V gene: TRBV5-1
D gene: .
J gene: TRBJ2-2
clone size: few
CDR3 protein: CASSFFPGSAGELFF
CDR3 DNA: TGCGCCAGCAGCTTCTTTCCAGGATCAGCCGGGGAGCTGTTTTTT